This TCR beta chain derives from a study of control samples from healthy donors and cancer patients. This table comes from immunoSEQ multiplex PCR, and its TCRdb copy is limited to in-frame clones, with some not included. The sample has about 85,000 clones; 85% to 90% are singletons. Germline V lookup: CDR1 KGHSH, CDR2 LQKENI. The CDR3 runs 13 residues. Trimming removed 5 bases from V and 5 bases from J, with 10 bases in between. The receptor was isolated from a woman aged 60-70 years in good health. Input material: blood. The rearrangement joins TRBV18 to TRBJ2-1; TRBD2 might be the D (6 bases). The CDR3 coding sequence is TGTGCCAGCTCAGCGGGACTTGACAATGAGCAGTTCTTC. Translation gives CASSAGLDNEQFF.